This is a list of T cell receptor beta chains from one sample in a study of T cells in Graves' hyperthyroidism and ophthalmopathy. TCRdb reprocessed the multiplex PCR reads via MiXCR and lists one record per CDR3 protein. Here the sample spans fewer than 650,000 distinct CDR3 sequences, around 15% being singletons. Input material: blood. The receptors stem from a woman aged 40 to 50 with Graves' hyperthyroidism. Both conserved end residues are part of each CDR3. A D gene is named only where the DNA matches it firmly. Rows may omit the clone size; those that give it use once, few, many or a size class.

d_gene: TRBD1; v_gene: TRBV28; j_gene: TRBJ1-2; abundance: .; CDR3nt: TGTGCCAGCAGTTGGGGACAGGGATCCGGCTATGGCTACACCTTC; CDR3aa: CASSWGQGSGYGYTF
d_gene: TRBD1; v_gene: TRBV6-1; j_gene: TRBJ2-2; abundance: .; CDR3nt: TGTGCCACCAGTGATTTCGACAGGGAGAACACCGGGGAGCTGTTTTTT; CDR3aa: CATSDFDRENTGELFF
d_gene: .; v_gene: TRBV3-1; j_gene: TRBJ2-1; abundance: many; CDR3nt: TGTGCCAGCAGCGGGACGGGGAAGGGCAATGAGCAGTTCTTC; CDR3aa: CASSGTGKGNEQFF
d_gene: .; v_gene: TRBV29-1; j_gene: TRBJ2-5; abundance: few; CDR3nt: TGCAGCGTCGGGAGGCAGGGGGCCGGGACCCAGTACTTC; CDR3aa: CSVGRQGAGTQYF
d_gene: .; v_gene: TRBV6-1; j_gene: TRBJ2-1; abundance: .; CDR3nt: TGTGCCAGCATGAGAGCGAGCACTAATGAGCAGTTCTTC; CDR3aa: CASMRASTNEQFF
d_gene: TRBD1; v_gene: TRBV12-3/TRBV12-4; j_gene: TRBJ2-7; abundance: many; CDR3nt: TGTGCCAGCAGTTTACAGACAGGGGGTCGGATCGGGCAGTACTTC; CDR3aa: CASSLQTGGRIGQYF
d_gene: TRBD1; v_gene: TRBV6-1; j_gene: TRBJ2-2; abundance: many; CDR3nt: TGTGCCAGCAGCAGCGACAGGGGGCGAAGCTACGGGGAGCTGTTTTTT; CDR3aa: CASSSDRGRSYGELFF
d_gene: .; v_gene: TRBV9; j_gene: TRBJ1-2; abundance: .; CDR3nt: TGTGCCAGCAGCGTAGAGCCGGGCGGAAGCTATGGCTACACCTTC; CDR3aa: CASSVEPGGSYGYTF
d_gene: .; v_gene: TRBV18; j_gene: TRBJ1-4; abundance: .; CDR3nt: TGTGCCAGCTCACCGGTCACAGGAGTTGCAACTAATGAAAAACTGTTTTTT; CDR3aa: CASSPVTGVATNEKLFF
d_gene: .; v_gene: TRBV4-1; j_gene: TRBJ2-5; abundance: few; CDR3nt: TGCGCCAGCAGCCGGGGTCCAACCCAGACCCAGTACTTC; CDR3aa: CASSRGPTQTQYF
d_gene: .; v_gene: TRBV12-3/TRBV12-4; j_gene: TRBJ1-5; abundance: many; CDR3nt: TGTGCCAGCAGTTCAGCCAATCAGCCCCAGCATTTT; CDR3aa: CASSSANQPQHF
d_gene: TRBD1; v_gene: TRBV28; j_gene: TRBJ2-7; abundance: few; CDR3nt: TGTGCCAGCAGTTTAAGGGGGACAGGGGTTCACGAGCAGTACTTC; CDR3aa: CASSLRGTGVHEQYF
d_gene: TRBD1; v_gene: TRBV3-1; j_gene: TRBJ1-2; abundance: few; CDR3nt: TGTGCCAGCAGCAATTGGGACAGAGTGGACTATGGCCACACCTTC; CDR3aa: CASSNWDRVDYGHTF
d_gene: TRBD1; v_gene: TRBV29-1; j_gene: TRBJ2-1; abundance: .; CDR3nt: TGCAGCGTGGAAGGGACAGGGGGGACTATGCAGTTCTTC; CDR3aa: CSVEGTGGTMQFF
d_gene: .; v_gene: TRBV27; j_gene: TRBJ1-2; abundance: many; CDR3nt: TGTGCCAGCAGCGCAGGGCGAGCGAACTATGGCTACACCTTC; CDR3aa: CASSAGRANYGYTF
d_gene: .; v_gene: TRBV20-1; j_gene: TRBJ2-2; abundance: .; CDR3nt: TGCAGTGCCCCTCAACCGAGGGCCGGGGAGCTGTTTTTT; CDR3aa: CSAPQPRAGELFF
d_gene: TRBD2; v_gene: TRBV5-6; j_gene: TRBJ2-7; abundance: many; CDR3nt: TGTGCCAGCTCGGAGACGGGACTAGCGGGAGATAGGTACGAGCAGTACTTC; CDR3aa: CASSETGLAGDRYEQYF
d_gene: .; v_gene: TRBV5-6; j_gene: TRBJ2-2; abundance: .; CDR3nt: TGTGCCAGCAGCGTGAGGGGATGGGACACCGGGGAGCTGTTTTTT; CDR3aa: CASSVRGWDTGELFF
d_gene: .; v_gene: TRBV2; j_gene: TRBJ2-4; abundance: many; CDR3nt: TGTGCCAGCAGTGACGAAAACATTCAGTACTTC; CDR3aa: CASSDENIQYF
d_gene: TRBD1; v_gene: TRBV20-1; j_gene: TRBJ2-7; abundance: many; CDR3nt: TGCAGTGCCCTCGGGACAGGGAACGAGCAGTACTTC; CDR3aa: CSALGTGNEQYF
d_gene: TRBD2; v_gene: TRBV3-1; j_gene: TRBJ2-3; abundance: once; CDR3nt: TGTGCCAGCAGCCACCCCGTGGCGGGAGTCCTCACAGATACGCAGTATTTT; CDR3aa: CASSHPVAGVLTDTQYF
d_gene: .; v_gene: TRBV27; j_gene: TRBJ2-7; abundance: many; CDR3nt: TGTGCCAGCAGTTTACCTAGGGACCGACTCTACGAGCAGTACTTC; CDR3aa: CASSLPRDRLYEQYF
d_gene: .; v_gene: TRBV12-3/TRBV12-4; j_gene: TRBJ1-1; abundance: many; CDR3nt: TGTGCCAGCAGCCCCGGGGGTGGGAGGACCACTGAAGCTTTCTTT; CDR3aa: CASSPGGGRTTEAFF
d_gene: .; v_gene: TRBV27; j_gene: TRBJ2-1; abundance: many; CDR3nt: TGTGCCAGCAGTTTATCTCGCCGCCTGAGCTCCTACAATGAGCAGTTCTTC; CDR3aa: CASSLSRRLSSYNEQFF
d_gene: TRBD1; v_gene: TRBV5-1; j_gene: TRBJ2-3; abundance: .; CDR3nt: TGCGCCAGCGGCAGGGGGGATACGCAGTATTTT; CDR3aa: CASGRGDTQYF
d_gene: .; v_gene: TRBV20-1; j_gene: TRBJ2-5; abundance: .; CDR3nt: TGCAGTGCTAGCCCAGAAGAACCCCAACGGACCCAGTACTTC; CDR3aa: CSASPEEPQRTQYF
d_gene: .; v_gene: TRBV27; j_gene: TRBJ1-4; abundance: .; CDR3nt: TGTGCCAGCAGTTTAGCTTGGACAGATGAAAAACTGTCTTTT; CDR3aa: CASSLAWTDEKLSF
d_gene: TRBD1; v_gene: TRBV7-9; j_gene: TRBJ1-2; abundance: .; CDR3nt: TGTGCCAGCAGCCGACAGGGACCGTTAACTTTCGGCTACACCTTC; CDR3aa: CASSRQGPLTFGYTF
d_gene: TRBD2; v_gene: TRBV5-1; j_gene: TRBJ2-3; abundance: .; CDR3nt: TGCGCCAGCAGCTGGGGGGGTGGTACAGATACGCAGTATTTT; CDR3aa: CASSWGGGTDTQYF
d_gene: .; v_gene: TRBV11-3; j_gene: TRBJ2-3; abundance: many; CDR3nt: TGTGCCAGCAGCTTAGATCAGACGGACACAGATACGCAGTATTTT; CDR3aa: CASSLDQTDTDTQYF
d_gene: TRBD1; v_gene: TRBV24-1; j_gene: TRBJ2-2; abundance: few; CDR3nt: TGTGCCACCAGTGAAACCGGGACAGGCTACACCGGGGAGCTGTTTTTT; CDR3aa: CATSETGTGYTGELFF
d_gene: TRBD2; v_gene: TRBV5-1; j_gene: TRBJ2-5; abundance: many; CDR3nt: TGCGCCAGCAGCTTTCCGGGAGGGGTAGAGACCCAGTACTTC; CDR3aa: CASSFPGGVETQYF
d_gene: .; v_gene: TRBV28; j_gene: TRBJ2-5; abundance: many; CDR3nt: TGTGCCAGCAGCCCCCCAGTCGGGAGCCGGCGAGAGACCCAGTACTTC; CDR3aa: CASSPPVGSRRETQYF
d_gene: TRBD1; v_gene: TRBV28; j_gene: TRBJ1-4; abundance: many; CDR3nt: TGTGCCTCAGCACCTCATCTCGGGGACAGGGGGCGGGCTAATGAAAAACTGTTTTTT; CDR3aa: CASAPHLGDRGRANEKLFF
d_gene: TRBD1; v_gene: TRBV9; j_gene: TRBJ1-4; abundance: many; CDR3nt: TGTGCCAGCAGCGCCGAGACAGGGGGACTAAATGAAAAACTGTTTTTT; CDR3aa: CASSAETGGLNEKLFF
d_gene: .; v_gene: TRBV2; j_gene: TRBJ2-3; abundance: many; CDR3nt: TGTGCCAGCACCGATGGAGTAGCGCGAAGCACAGATACGCAGTATTTT; CDR3aa: CASTDGVARSTDTQYF
d_gene: .; v_gene: TRBV29-1; j_gene: TRBJ2-7; abundance: few; CDR3nt: TGCAGCGGTGGACAGGCGGGGGAGCAGTACTTC; CDR3aa: CSGGQAGEQYF
d_gene: .; v_gene: TRBV12-3/TRBV12-4; j_gene: TRBJ1-1; abundance: many; CDR3nt: TGTGCCAGCAGCCCTGCCAGGGACGGAATGAACACTGAAGCTTTCTTT; CDR3aa: CASSPARDGMNTEAFF
d_gene: TRBD2; v_gene: TRBV28; j_gene: TRBJ2-1; abundance: many; CDR3nt: TGTGCCAGCACCCCTCAGACTAGCGGGAGAGGGTTCAATGAGCAGTTCTTC; CDR3aa: CASTPQTSGRGFNEQFF
d_gene: .; v_gene: TRBV4-1; j_gene: TRBJ1-1; abundance: many; CDR3nt: TGCGCCAGCAGCCAAGCCCGGGGCCTAATGAACACTGAAGCTTTCTTT; CDR3aa: CASSQARGLMNTEAFF
d_gene: TRBD2; v_gene: TRBV19; j_gene: TRBJ2-1; abundance: .; CDR3nt: TGTGCCAGTAGTATTGAGGAGCGGGAGGGCTTTGAGCAGTTCTTC; CDR3aa: CASSIEEREGFEQFF
d_gene: .; v_gene: TRBV9; j_gene: TRBJ2-5; abundance: .; CDR3nt: TGTGCCAGCAGCCCCGGACTTCACCAAGAGACCCAGTACTTC; CDR3aa: CASSPGLHQETQYF
d_gene: .; v_gene: TRBV28; j_gene: TRBJ2-4; abundance: once; CDR3nt: TGTGCCAGCAGTTCAGGGCAGGGGAGTACTCTAGCCAAAAACATTCAGTACTTC; CDR3aa: CASSSGQGSTLAKNIQYF
d_gene: .; v_gene: TRBV15; j_gene: TRBJ2-1; abundance: .; CDR3nt: TGTGCCACCAGCAGGGACCCAAAGTCCTACAATGAGCAGTTCTTC; CDR3aa: CATSRDPKSYNEQFF
d_gene: .; v_gene: TRBV6-2/TRBV6-3; j_gene: TRBJ2-1; abundance: few; CDR3nt: TGTGCCAGCAGGGGGACCCTTAACAATGAGCAGTTCTTC; CDR3aa: CASRGTLNNEQFF